Following are 30 T cell receptor beta chains from one sample sequenced in a study of T cell repertoires in cytomegalovirus infection. Using its own MiXCR run on the reads, TCRdb lists one record per CDR3 protein. This repertoire shows 310,000 or so distinct CDR3 sequences, more than 20% found once; its top ten account for about an eighth. Their antigen targets remain unknown. Here the sequenced sample was cultured PBMCs, taken from culture after CMV antigen stimulation. These receptors originate from a human donor in good health (CMV status not recorded). Some clones in this sample may be carry-over from other donors' samples.

This clonotype was counted a few times. The genes are TRBV7-2 and TRBJ2-6; 9 positions match TRBD2. The CDR3 sequence is 17 residues long. V trimming: 3 bases; J trimming: 4 bases; junction bases outside the gene matches: 7. CDR1 is SGHTA and CDR2 is FQGNSA in the germline V gene. The CDR3 protein is CASSLGLAGNGANVLTF. The CDR3 DNA reads as TGTGCCAGCAGCTTGGGTCTAGCGGGAAACGGGGCCAACGTCCTGACTTTC.

The rearrangement uses TRBV7-6 and TRBJ2-3; TRBD2 agrees at 7 bases. V was clipped by 4 bases and J by 1 base; unmatched bases: 14. This CDR3 has 18 residues. Germline CDR1 and CDR2: SGHVS and FNYEAQ. Here the CDR3 DNA reads TGTGCCAGCAGCTCCCCGGGGGGAGCTCCGGGTGGCACAGATACGCAGTATTTT. As protein: CASSSPGGAPGGTDTQYF.

The V gene is TRBV7-9, the J gene TRBJ2-2, with D uncertain. This CDR3 spans 10 amino acids. Germline CDR1 and CDR2: SEHNR and FQNEAQ (reference sequence). Between the trimmed V and J ends, which lost 4 bases and 11 bases, there was a span of 5 bases. The chain's CDR3 is CASSYNELFF. CDR3 DNA: TGTGCCAGCAGCTACAACGAGCTGTTTTTT.

The rearrangement joins TRBV18 to TRBJ1-1; perhaps TRBD1 as D (5 bases). There are 15 residues in the CDR3. CDR1 and CDR2 (germline): KGHSH, LQKENI. V lost 2 bases, J lost 2 bases, and 12 bases lay in between. CDR3 DNA: TGTGCCAGCTCACCATTAGGACACTCAAACACTGAAGCTTTCTTT. Translating it yields CASSPLGHSNTEAFF. The full variable domain, completed using reference TRBV18 and TRBJ1-1, is NAGVMQNPRHLVRRRGQEARLRCSPMKGHSHVYWYRQLPEEGLKFMVYLQKENIIDESGMPKERFSAEFPKEGPSILRIQQVVRGDSAAYFCASSPLGHSNTEAFFGQGTRLTVV.

V usage is TRBV14 and J usage is TRBJ2-1; D is perhaps TRBD1 (6 bases). The CDR3 length is 13 residues. With 2 bases removed from V and 9 bases from J, the gap between germline ends came to 11 bases. Germline loops: CDR1 SGHDN, CDR2 FVKESK. The DNA for the CDR3 is TGTGCCAGCAGCCAAAGGGGGTCTGGTGAGCAGTTCTTC. Protein sequence: CASSQRGSGEQFF.

This clonotype came up a few times. The J gene is TRBJ1-2, the V gene TRBV19, with 8 bases identical to TRBD1. Trimming cost V 9 bases and J 2 bases; bases outside gene matches: 11. In germline, CDR1 is LNHDA, CDR2 SQIVND (reference sequence). This CDR3 is 15 amino acids long. The CDR3 loop is CASRIGQGVNYGYTF. The CDR3 nucleotides read TGTGCCAGCAGGATTGGACAGGGTGTCAACTATGGCTACACCTTC.

The rearrangement links TRBV12-3 or TRBV12-4 to TRBJ2-7; possibly TRBD2 for D (5 bases). This CDR3 is built from 14 residues. V was pared by 4 bases and J by 5 bases, with 15 bases between. CDR3 coding DNA: TGTGCCAGCAGTTACCAGGAGGTACCCCACGAGCAGTACTTC. As protein: CASSYQEVPHEQYF.

V and J are TRBV27 and TRBJ2-2; 10 nucleotides align to TRBD2. The CDR3 has 16 amino acids. The V gene end was trimmed by 5 bases and the J gene end by 6 bases; junction bases not matched to a gene: 9. CDR1 MNHEY and CDR2 SMNVEV come from the germline V gene (reference sequence). In DNA form, the CDR3 reads TGTGCCAGCAGTGGGGCTAGCGGGAGTCTACCCGGGGAGCTGTTTTTT. Protein sequence: CASSGASGSLPGELFF.

The chain recombines TRBV25-1 with TRBJ2-7; perhaps TRBD1 as D (6 bases). The ends were cut back, 3 bases at V and 5 bases at J, with 14 bases in the middle. Germline V gene sequence: CDR1 MGHDK, CDR2 SYGVNS. The CDR3 spans 14 residues. The chain's CDR3 is CASSDPTGPDEQYF. Written as DNA, the CDR3 is TGTGCCAGCAGTGATCCGACAGGACCCGACGAGCAGTACTTC.

This clonotype came up a few times. The CDR3 sequence is CASSIGPLSTGGTGELFF. The CDR3 nucleotides are TGTGCCAGTAGTATAGGTCCGCTGTCGACAGGTGGCACCGGGGAGCTGTTTTTT. The chain combines TRBV19 with TRBJ2-2, with D possibly being TRBD1 (6 bases). The CDR3 spans 18 residues. Germline CDR1 and CDR2: LNHDA and SQIVND (reference sequence). V was trimmed by 1 base and J by 4 bases, leaving 19 bases between them.

This clonotype has more than one count but fewer than ten. J is TRBJ2-3 and V is TRBV19, with D tentatively TRBD2 (6 bases). Germline V gene sequence: CDR1 LNHDA, CDR2 SQIVND (reference sequence). The CDR3 runs 14 residues. V gave up 3 bases and J gave up 4 bases, with 11 bases separating them. The CDR3 here is CASSIFGSADTQYF. CDR3 bases: TGTGCCAGTAGTATCTTCGGGAGCGCAGATACGCAGTATTTT.

Here the CDR3 reads CSAREIRLGGREQFF. The CDR3 DNA is TGCAGTGCTAGAGAAATCCGTCTCGGGGGCCGTGAGCAGTTCTTC. This chain links TRBV20-1 with TRBJ2-1, with D perhaps given as TRBD1 or TRBD2 (6 bases each). From germline, CDR1 is DFQATT and CDR2 SNEGSKA (reference sequence). V lost 0 bases, J lost 9 bases, and 18 bases lay in between. The CDR3 sequence is 15 residues long.

This clonotype was detected only a few times. This chain connects TRBV6-1 to TRBJ1-3; the D gene is possibly TRBD1 (5 bases). V was cut by 8 bases and J by 0 bases, with 11 bases left in between. The CDR3 is 14 amino acids. Germline CDR1 reads MNHNS; CDR2 reads SASEGT. The CDR3 loop is CASVGLNSGNTIYF. CDR3 bases: TGTGCCAGCGTGGGACTGAACTCTGGAAACACCATATATTTT.

The rearrangement links TRBV28 to TRBJ2-7, with D possibly TRBD1 on 6 matching bases. CDR1 MDHEN and CDR2 SYDVKM come from the germline V gene. CDR3 size: 11 residues. Trimming shortened V by 7 bases and J by 8 bases, and 12 bases separated the two germline ends. The CDR3 reads CASTRGTKQYV. The CDR3 DNA sequence: TGTGCCAGCACCAGGGGAACTAAGCAGTACGTC.

This clonotype was seen ten or more times. The chain employs TRBV7-6 and TRBJ2-7, with a possible D match to TRBD1 (7 bases). The CDR3 contains 13 residues. V was cut by 5 bases and J by 2 bases, with 10 bases left in between. Per the germline V gene, CDR1 is SGHVS and CDR2 is FNYEAQ. CDR3 bases: TGTGCCAGCAGCCGCGGGACAGCCTACGAGCAGTACTTC. Translating it yields CASSRGTAYEQYF.

The V gene is TRBV19, the J gene TRBJ2-2; maybe TRBD2 (6 bases). This CDR3 comprises 16 residues. V lost 5 bases and J 7 bases, leaving 20 bases between the germline ends. Looked up from germline, CDR1 is LNHDA and CDR2 is SQIVND (reference sequence). Here the CDR3 DNA reads TGTGCCAGTAGTCTCGATCGGAGGGGTCGGGACGGGGAGCTGTTTTTT. Protein sequence: CASSLDRRGRDGELFF.

At least ten counts were recorded for this clonotype. The chain is built from TRBV7-3 and TRBJ2-1; 8 bases line up with TRBD2. The CDR3 has 14 residues. V shed 6 bases, J shed 5 bases, and the junction held 6 bases outside the gene matches. Germline CDR1 reads SGHTA; CDR2 reads FQGTGA. The CDR3 region is CASSFSGTDNEQFF. DNA of the CDR3: TGTGCCAGCAGTTTTAGCGGGACTGACAATGAGCAGTTCTTC.

J is TRBJ1-5 and V is TRBV6-2 or TRBV6-3, with D tentatively TRBD1 (5 bases). Germline V gene data show CDR1 as MNHEY and CDR2 as SVGEGT. The V end lost 2 bases, the J end lost 3 bases, and 17 bases lay between the germline ends. The CDR3 contains 17 residues. This CDR3 reads CASSYEQAGPSNQPQHF. The CDR3 DNA sequence: TGTGCCAGCAGTTACGAACAGGCGGGCCCTTCCAATCAGCCCCAGCATTTT.

This clonotype appeared a few times. The chain employs TRBV7-9 and TRBJ2-2; D is unclear. The germline gives CDR1 SEHNR, CDR2 FQNEAQ (reference sequence). Trimming left V 6 bases short and J 5 bases short, with 7 bases between. The CDR3 is made up of 12 amino acids. CDR3 region: CASRRPTGELFF. CDR3 in DNA: TGTGCCAGCAGACGGCCGACCGGGGAGCTGTTTTTT.

This clonotype was counted between two and nine times. The chain is built from TRBV7-2 and TRBJ2-5, with TRBD2 matching 13 bases. After removal of 5 bases from V and 3 bases from J, the junction contained 9 bases not matched to a gene. The CDR3 covers 17 residues. Germline assignment: CDR1 SGHTA and CDR2 FQGNSA. Here the CDR3 DNA reads TGTGCCAGCAGCCTTCGGACTAGCGGGAGATGGGAAGAGACCCAGTACTTC. Translated, it gives CASSLRTSGRWEETQYF.

The gene calls are TRBV7-9 and TRBJ1-3; D gene ambiguous. CDR1 and CDR2 (germline): SEHNR, FQNEAQ (reference sequence). The CDR3 runs to 15 residues. V lost 5 bases and J 0 bases, leaving 11 bases between the germline ends. This chain's CDR3 is CASSPELSSGNTIYF. The CDR3 bases are TGTGCCAGCAGCCCCGAGCTCAGCTCTGGAAACACCATATATTTT. Combining the CDR3 with reference TRBV7-9 and TRBJ1-3 gives the whole variable domain DTGVSQNPRHKITKRGQNVTFRCDPISEHNRLYWYRQTLGQGPEFLTYFQNEAQLEKSRLLSDRFSAERPKGSFSTLEIQRTEQGDSAMYLCASSPELSSGNTIYFGEGSWLTVV.

This clonotype was seen repeatedly, ten times or more. This sequence joins TRBV7-2 and TRBJ2-1; D is perhaps TRBD2 (5 bases). CDR1 is SGHTA, CDR2 FQGNSA, per germline. The V gene lost 1 base and the J gene lost 4 bases, with 11 bases spanning the gap. The CDR3 is 15 amino acids. In nucleotides, the CDR3 is TGTGCCAGCAGCTTAGGCAGCGGCCTATACAATGAGCAGTTCTTC. This translates into CASSLGSGLYNEQFF.

This clonotype has only a few counts. This sequence joins TRBV7-9 and TRBJ2-1, with 13 bases aligning to TRBD2. The J segment lost 9 bases and the V segment lost 3 bases, leaving 20 bases of the junction unmatched. The length of the CDR3 is 20 residues. Germline lookup yields CDR1 SEHNR and CDR2 FQNEAQ (reference sequence). The chain's CDR3 is CASSFPSRKGGLAGVSEQFF. CDR3 DNA: TGTGCCAGCAGCTTCCCCTCACGCAAGGGAGGACTAGCGGGAGTAAGTGAGCAGTTCTTC.

This clonotype was detected many times. J is TRBJ2-3 and V is TRBV7-2; D remains ambiguous. The length of the CDR3 is 14 residues. CDR1 and CDR2 from the germline V gene are SGHTA and FQGNSA. Deletions cut 0 bases from V and 2 bases from J, with 6 bases between. The CDR3 DNA sequence: TGTGCCAGCAGCTTAGCGCAGGCCACAGATACGCAGTATTTT. Its translation: CASSLAQATDTQYF.

This chain joins TRBV6-5 and TRBJ2-1, with 7 bases lining up with TRBD2. This CDR3 has 16 residues. Unmatched junction bases numbered 8, after V lost 5 bases and J lost 1 base. Germline V gene sequence: CDR1 MNHEY, CDR2 SVGAGI. CDR3: CASSTPAGPSYNEQFF. CDR3 DNA: TGTGCCAGCAGTACCCCAGCGGGGCCATCCTACAATGAGCAGTTCTTC.

Many counts were recorded for this clonotype. CDR3 amino acids: CASSSRRGGLYNSPLHF. CDR3 DNA sequence: TGTGCCAGCAGCTCACGAAGGGGGGGGTTATATAATTCACCCCTCCACTTT. The V gene is TRBV7-2, the J gene TRBJ1-6, with D maybe TRBD1 (6 bases). This CDR3 has 17 residues. Trimming removed 4 bases at V and 4 bases at J, with 17 bases between. Germline CDR1 SGHTA, CDR2 FQGNSA.

This chain connects TRBV18 to TRBJ1-4; TRBD1 might be the D (6 bases). This CDR3 has 16 amino acids. Germline V CDR1 and CDR2: KGHSH, LQKENI. The V end lost 3 bases, the J end lost 7 bases, and 18 bases lay between the germline ends. CDR3 region: CASSPISRGAVEKLFF. The CDR3 coding sequence is TGTGCCAGCTCACCGATATCCCGGGGGGCTGTTGAAAAACTGTTTTTT.

This clonotype was found many times. The gene calls are TRBV7-2 and TRBJ2-1; TRBD2 matches 14 bases. The CDR3 length is 16 residues. Trimming at V came to 1 base and at J to 9 bases, leaving 5 bases not matched to a gene. Germline lookup yields CDR1 SGHTA and CDR2 FQGNSA. The CDR3: CASSLEGTSGSGEQFF. CDR3 in DNA: TGTGCCAGCAGCTTAGAAGGGACTAGCGGGAGCGGTGAGCAGTTCTTC. Variable domain in full (rest from reference TRBV7-2 and TRBJ2-1): GAGVSQSPSNKVTEKGKDVELRCDPISGHTALYWYRQSLGQGLEFLIYFQGNSAPDKSGLPSDRFSAERTGGSVSTLTIQRTQQEDSAVYLCASSLEGTSGSGEQFFGPGTRLTVL.

In its sample, this clonotype was seen a few times. This sequence joins TRBV10-3 and TRBJ1-1, with 8 nucleotides matching TRBD1. V lost 6 bases and J lost 4; bases outside the gene matches: 4. Germline V gene lookup returns CDR1 ENHRY and CDR2 SYGVKD. The CDR3 totals 13 residues. For the CDR3, the DNA is TGTGCCATCAGGGACAGGGAGGGCACTGAAGCTTTCTTT. Translation gives CAIRDREGTEAFF.

This clonotype was counted a single time. The J gene is TRBJ2-5, the V gene TRBV18; weak D call: TRBD1 (5 bases). The germline V and J ends were trimmed by 3 bases and 5 bases, with 10 bases remaining between them. Germline-derived CDR1 and CDR2 are KGHSH and LQKENI. This CDR3 is built from 13 residues. In nucleotides, the CDR3 is TGTGCCAGCTCACCGAGACAGCTGGAGACCCAGTACTTC. Amino acid sequence: CASSPRQLETQYF.